The T cell receptor (beta chain) under discussion was sequenced for a study of lymphopenia after photon versus proton radiotherapy. Regarding the study as a whole: Better survival with proton therapy was suggested as possible, not demonstrated. After the lymphocyte nadir, photon-treated repertoires showed oligoclonal expansion, especially of CD8+ Temra cells. Relative stability marked proton patients; photon patients lost diversity and naive cells. A bigger post-nadir fall in TCR diversity correlated inversely with survival time in deceased patients.

Worth noting for this clone: Its target is not known.

The repertoire was sequenced with immunoSEQ multiplex PCR; TCRdb's copy has only in-frame clones and lacks some. Seen here are over 50,000 clones, approximately 83% observed once, and the top ten hold less than 2.5%. This CDR3 has 13 amino acids. In germline, CDR1 is SGHDT, CDR2 YYEEEE. V lost 3 bases to trimming and J lost 8 bases, with 12 bases between them. The genes are TRBV5-6 and TRBJ2-1; maybe TRBD1 (6 bases). Sequenced material: peripheral blood, taken from a patient treated with photon-based radiotherapy. This TCR was recovered from a middle-aged man with gastric cancer. The CDR3 loop is CASSSDRLHEQFF. CDR3 sequence (DNA): TGTGCCAGCAGCTCTGACAGGCTCCATGAGCAGTTCTTC.